This T cell receptor beta chain came from a study of CXCR3-negative and CXCR3-positive naive CD8 T cells. Study results and caveats: Naive cells used TRBV-TRBJ genes in much the same way whether CXCR3-negative or CXCR3-positive; memory cells did not. CXCR3-negative naive cells had less hydrophobic TRB CDR3s than did CXCR3-positive naive cells. Across naive subsets, surface CD5 expression was comparable, and TCR strength was inferred from properties of the TRB CDR3.

Looked up from germline, CDR1 is DFQATT and CDR2 is SNEGSKA (reference sequence). CDR3 size: 16 residues. Every CD8+ subset sample held some 300,000 flow-sorted cells, done in triplicate. CD45RO-CCR7+CD27+CD95- cells counted as naive CD8+ T cells. UMI-labeled 5' RACE TRB cDNA libraries were prepared from the cells. TCRdb reanalyzed the 5' RACE reads, giving one entry per CDR3 protein sequence and no DNA. The sample holds about 89,000 distinct CDR3 sequences. As regards this clonotype: What it binds is unknown.

The sequence came from a human donor in good health. Some clones in this sample may be carry-over from other donors' samples. The chain uses TRBV20-1 and TRBJ1-5; TCRdb's D call, TRBD1, is unchecked because there is no DNA. Sequencing was carried out using naive CXCR3+ CD8+ T cells from blood. Specified subset: CD45RO-CCR7+CD27+CD95- naive CD8+ T cells expressing CXCR3 (TNR3+). CDR3 residues: CSARWNEGAGFQPQHF.